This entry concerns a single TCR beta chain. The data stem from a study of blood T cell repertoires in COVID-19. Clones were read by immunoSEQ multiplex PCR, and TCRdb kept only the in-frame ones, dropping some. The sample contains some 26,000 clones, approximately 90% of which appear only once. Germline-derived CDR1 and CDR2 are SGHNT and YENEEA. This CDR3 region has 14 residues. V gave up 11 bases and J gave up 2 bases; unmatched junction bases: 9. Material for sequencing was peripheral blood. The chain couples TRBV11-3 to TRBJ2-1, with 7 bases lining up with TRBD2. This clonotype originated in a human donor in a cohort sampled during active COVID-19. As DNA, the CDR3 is TGTGCCCGAGGGGACTACCGTACCTACAATGAGCAGTTCTTC. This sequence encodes CARGDYRTYNEQFF.